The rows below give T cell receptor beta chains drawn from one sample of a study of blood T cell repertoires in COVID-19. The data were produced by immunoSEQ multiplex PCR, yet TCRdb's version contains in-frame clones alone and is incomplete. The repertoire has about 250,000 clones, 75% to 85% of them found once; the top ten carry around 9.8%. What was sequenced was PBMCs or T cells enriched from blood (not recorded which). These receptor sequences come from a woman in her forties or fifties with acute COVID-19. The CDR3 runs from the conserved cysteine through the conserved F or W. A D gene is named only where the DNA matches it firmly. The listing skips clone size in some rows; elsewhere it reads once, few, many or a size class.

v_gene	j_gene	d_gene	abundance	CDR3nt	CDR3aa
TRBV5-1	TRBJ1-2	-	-	TGCGCCAGCAGCTTCCGGGACACGACCTATGGCTACACCTTC	CASSFRDTTYGYTF
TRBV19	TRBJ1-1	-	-	TGTGCCAGTAGTATTACGGGGGTGAACACTGAAGCTTTCTTT	CASSITGVNTEAFF
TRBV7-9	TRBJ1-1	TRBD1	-	TGTGCCAGCAGCGCCTCAGGGGGTAAGCACACTGAAGCTTTCTTT	CASSASGGKHTEAFF
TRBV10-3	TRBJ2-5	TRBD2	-	TGTGCCATCAGTGACAAGGCTAGCGGGGGGGTAGGGCAAGAGACCCAGTACTTC	CAISDKASGGVGQETQYF
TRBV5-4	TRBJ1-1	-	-	TGTGCCAGCAGCGATCGAGAGATGAACACTGAAGCTTTCTTT	CASSDREMNTEAFF
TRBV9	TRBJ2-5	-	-	TGTGCCAGCAGCGTTGGTGAGGGAGAACGAGAGACCCAGTACTTC	CASSVGEGERETQYF
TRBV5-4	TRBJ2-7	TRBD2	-	TGTGCCAGCAGCTCGGGAGGGCGGGGGCCTACCTCCTACGAGCAGTACTTC	CASSSGGRGPTSYEQYF
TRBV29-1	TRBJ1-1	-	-	TGCAGCGTTTCACAGGGTCGCACTGAAGCTTTCTTT	CSVSQGRTEAFF
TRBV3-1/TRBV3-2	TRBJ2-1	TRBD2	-	TGTGCCAGCAGCCCGACTAGCGGGGGACACAATGAGCAGTTCTTC	CASSPTSGGHNEQFF
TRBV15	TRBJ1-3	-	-	TGTGCCACCAGCTACAGGGCCGGGACCCCCGGGTCAACCATATATTTT	CATSYRAGTPGSTIYF
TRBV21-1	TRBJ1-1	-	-	TGTGCCAGCAGCAAAGGGACAGGGATTACTGAAGCTTTCTTT	CASSKGTGITEAFF
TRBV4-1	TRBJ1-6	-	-	TGCGCCAGCAGCCAGGCCAGGGGTGGGAGTTCACCCCTCCACTTT	CASSQARGGSSPLHF
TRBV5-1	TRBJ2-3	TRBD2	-	TGCGCCAGCAGCTCGGGACTAGCAACAGATACGCAGTATTTT	CASSSGLATDTQYF
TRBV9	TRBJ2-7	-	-	TGTGCCAGCAGCCCCCAGCAGGGCGGCGAGCAGTACTTC	CASSPQQGGEQYF
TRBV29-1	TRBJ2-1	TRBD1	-	TGCAGCGGGGGACAGGGGGCTTTGTACAATGAGCAGTTCTTC	CSGGQGALYNEQFF
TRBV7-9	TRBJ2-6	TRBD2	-	TGTGCCAGCACCCCGGGGGGGACATTACACATCTCTGGGGCCAACGTCCTGACTTTC	CASTPGGTLHISGANVLTF
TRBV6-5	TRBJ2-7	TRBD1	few	TGTGCCAGCAGTTACTTGGGGACAGCCTCCTACGAGCAGTACTTC	CASSYLGTASYEQYF
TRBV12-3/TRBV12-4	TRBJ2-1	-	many	TGTGCCAGCAGTACTAGCTCAAATGAGCAGTTCTTC	CASSTSSNEQFF